Each of the 10 T cell receptor beta chains below was sequenced from the same sample in a study of T cell responses to AZD1222 COVID-19 vaccine. Assay used: immunoSEQ multiplex PCR; TCRdb lists only in-frame clones, some missing. The repertoire holds fewer than 90,000 clones, about 88% seen once, with around 5.5% in the top ten. The starting material was peripheral blood, obtained 28 days after the second AZD1222 dose. The receptors originated from an adult who received the AZD1222 COVID-19 vaccine.

This clone was detected only a few times. The genes are TRBV19 and TRBJ1-1; no clear D gene. The germline V gene has CDR1 LNHDA and CDR2 SQIVND (reference sequence). The CDR3 covers 12 residues. Trimming left V 5 bases short and J 5 bases short, with 9 bases between. As DNA, the CDR3 is TGTGCCAGTAGTCTCCGCCTTACTGAAGCTTTCTTT. Translation gives CASSLRLTEAFF.

The chain couples TRBV4-1 to TRBJ2-1; 10 bases are a match to TRBD2. J was trimmed by 7 bases and V by 0 bases; bases with no gene match: 9. The germline CDR1 and CDR2 sequences are MGHRA and YSYEKL. The length of the CDR3 is 17 residues. CDR3 bases: TGCGCCAGCAGCCAAGAATGGCCAGCGGGGGGGATAAATGAGCAGTTCTTC. This codes for CASSQEWPAGGINEQFF.

The V and J genes are TRBV4-1 and TRBJ1-2, with 8 bases aligning to TRBD1. The CDR3 is made up of 16 amino acids. Germline loops: CDR1 MGHRA, CDR2 YSYEKL. V lost 2 bases, J lost 6 bases, and 11 bases stayed unmatched. The CDR3 sequence: CASSQPTGDLLHGYTF. CDR3 nucleotide sequence: TGCGCCAGCAGCCAACCGACAGGGGACCTTCTGCATGGCTACACCTTC.

The rearrangement uses TRBV5-1 and TRBJ2-7, with TRBD1 identical over 8 bases. This CDR3 spans 16 amino acids. CDR1 SGHRS and CDR2 YFSETQ come from the germline V gene. V trimming: 4 bases; J trimming: 0 bases; junction bases outside the gene matches: 9. CDR3 residues: CASSPGSGGNSYEQYF. The CDR3 bases are TGCGCCAGCAGCCCGGGGTCAGGGGGCAACTCCTACGAGCAGTACTTC.

This clone showed up just a few times. The same CDR3 is also encoded by other DNA sequences in this sample. V usage is TRBV9 and J usage is TRBJ2-7, with a tentative D call TRBD1 (6 bases). V was shortened by 4 bases and J by 4 bases, with 9 bases between the two germline ends. Germline CDR1 is SGDLS and CDR2 is YYNGEE. CDR3 length: 12 amino acids. The CDR3 DNA sequence: TGTGCCAGCAGCCCGACAGGATACGAGCAGTACTTC. This encodes CASSPTGYEQYF.

This clone was observed once. The chain carries TRBV25-1 and TRBJ2-7; the match to TRBD1 covers 8 bases. CDR1 MGHDK and CDR2 SYGVNS come from the germline V gene. The length of the CDR3 is 13 residues. Unmatched junction bases numbered 5, after V lost 6 bases and J lost 4 bases. This chain's CDR3 is CASRLGDRYEQYF. The CDR3 bases are TGTGCCAGCAGGTTAGGGGACAGGTACGAGCAGTACTTC.

V and J are TRBV6-5 and TRBJ1-4, with D possibly TRBD1 on 5 matching bases. The V gene's germline CDR1 is MNHEY and CDR2 SVGAGI. V was clipped by 8 bases and J by 4 bases, with 8 bases between them. The CDR3 covers 12 residues. The CDR3 region has the DNA TGTGCCAGCGGACAAAGTAATGAAAAACTGTTTTTT. Its translation: CASGQSNEKLFF.

This sequence joins TRBV5-1 and TRBJ2-3, with unresolved D. Trimming shortened V by 0 bases and J by 0 bases, and 8 bases separated the two germline ends. Germline assignment: CDR1 SGHRS and CDR2 YFSETQ. The length of the CDR3 is 15 residues. The CDR3 coding sequence is TGCGCCAGCAGCTTGGGATCTACTAGCACAGATACGCAGTATTTT. Amino acids: CASSLGSTSTDTQYF. The full variable domain, in which reference TRBV5-1 and TRBJ2-3 provide the parts outside the CDR3, is KAGVTQTPRYLIKTRGQQVTLSCSPISGHRSVSWYQQTPGQGLQFLFEYFSETQRNKGNFPGRFSGRQFSNSRSEMNVSTLELGDSALYLCASSLGSTSTDTQYFGPGTRLTVL.

The gene calls are TRBV7-9 and TRBJ1-2, with D hard to call. The germline V gene has CDR1 SEHNR and CDR2 FQNEAQ (reference sequence). The CDR3 is 14 residues long. V lost 5 bases and J 2 bases, leaving 12 bases between the germline ends. CDR3 bases: TGTGCCAGCAGCCCGAGGGTGACCAACTATGGCTACACCTTC. This gives the protein CASSPRVTNYGYTF.

The V gene is TRBV7-6, the J gene TRBJ1-5, with D unresolved. The germline V gene encodes CDR1 SGHVS and CDR2 FNYEAQ. The germline V and J ends were trimmed by 5 bases and 0 bases, with 11 bases remaining between them. The CDR3 consists of 15 residues. The CDR3 DNA follows: TGTGCCAGCAGCCTCAACTCCTATAGCAATCAGCCCCAGCATTTT. It translates to CASSLNSYSNQPQHF.